This is a list of T cell receptor beta chains from one sample in a study of T-cell memory formation after mild COVID-19. TCRdb reprocessed the 5' RACE reads via MiXCR and lists one record per CDR3 protein. The sample carries a few hundred thousand distinct CDR3 sequences, approximately 27% recorded once. Sequencing was done on a sample of PBMCs or a T cell subset sorted from them (not recorded which). These receptors all come from an adult woman who had mild COVID-19 (a few samples of this study predate the infection). Cell type and time point are not known. Both conserved end residues are part of each CDR3. The order of the fields is J gene, clone size, D gene, V gene, CDR3 DNA, CDR3 protein. A D gene is named only where the DNA matches it firmly. Rows give clone size only sometimes, using once, few, many, or a class for an expanded clone.

>TRBJ2-2|-|-|TRBV6-4
TGTGCCAGCAGTGAACAGATGAACACCGGGGAGCTGTTTTTT
CASSEQMNTGELFF
>TRBJ2-2|-|-|TRBV10-3
TGTGCCATCTCCCCTGGCGGGGAGCTGTTTTTT
CAISPGGELFF
>TRBJ2-2|few|-|TRBV5-1
TGCGCCAGCAGAGTACAGGGTAACACCGGGGAGCTGTTTTTT
CASRVQGNTGELFF
>TRBJ2-1|-|TRBD1|TRBV7-9
TGTGCCAGCAGTTTACCAAACGGACAGGGGTCCTACAATGAGCAGTTCTTC
CASSLPNGQGSYNEQFF
>TRBJ2-1|-|TRBD2|TRBV7-9
TGTGCCAGCAGCTCTTTAGCGGGAGTTGTAAATGAGCAGTTCTTC
CASSSLAGVVNEQFF
>TRBJ2-5|-|TRBD1|TRBV7-2
TGTGCCAGCAGCTCGGACAGGGTCCAAGAGACCCAGTACTTC
CASSSDRVQETQYF
>TRBJ1-4|few|TRBD1|TRBV7-2
TGTGCCAGCAGCATACAACAGGGGACGATGGAAAAACTGTTTTTT
CASSIQQGTMEKLFF
>TRBJ2-3|few|TRBD1|TRBV19
TGTGCCAGCGCACCAGGGGGACAGGGCCGGGATACGCAGTATTTT
CASAPGGQGRDTQYF
>TRBJ2-6|many|-|TRBV4-3
TGCGCCAGCAGCAAGCAACGGGGCTCTGGGGCCAACGTCCTGACTTTC
CASSKQRGSGANVLTF
>TRBJ2-1|-|-|TRBV7-3
TGTGCCAGCAGCTCATCACCCAATGAGCAGTTCTTC
CASSSSPNEQFF
>TRBJ1-1|many|-|TRBV4-2
TGTGCCAGCAGCCGAACACCGAACACTGAAGCTTTCTTT
CASSRTPNTEAFF
>TRBJ2-1|few|-|TRBV7-2
TGTGCCAGCAGCTCCGCCGATGGCTACTACAATGAGCAGTTCTTC
CASSSADGYYNEQFF
>TRBJ2-6|-|TRBD1|TRBV29-1
TGCAGCGTCGGACAGGCTGGTGGGGCCAACGTCCTGACTTTC
CSVGQAGGANVLTF
>TRBJ2-2|few|-|TRBV3-1
TGTGCCAGCAGACCCGCGGGGCTCGTCCACACCGGGGAGCTGTTTTTT
CASRPAGLVHTGELFF
>TRBJ2-5|-|TRBD2|TRBV6-1
TGTGCCAACCACCCAGCGGGGAAAGAGACCCAGTACTTC
CANHPAGKETQYF
>TRBJ2-2|-|-|TRBV7-9
TGTGCCAGCAGCCCCTTGCCAGCCGGGCTTTCAGGGGAGCTGTTTTTT
CASSPLPAGLSGELFF
>TRBJ2-7|-|-|TRBV5-5
TGTGCCAGCAGCACGGGGAACTCCTACGAGCAGTACTTC
CASSTGNSYEQYF
>TRBJ2-5|few|-|TRBV7-2
TGTGCCAGCAGCTCTATCCAAGAGACCCAGTACTTC
CASSSIQETQYF
>TRBJ1-2|few|-|TRBV20-1
TGCAGTGCTAGTCGGCACGGAGGGTCCGGTGGCTACACCTTC
CSASRHGGSGGYTF
>TRBJ1-4|-|-|TRBV4-1
TGCGCCAGCAGCCAAGATCGAAGGGTAAATGGGAACAATGAAAAACTGTTTTTT
CASSQDRRVNGNNEKLFF
>TRBJ1-2|-|-|TRBV25-1
TGTGCCAGCAGTGAATTTTACAGGGAAGACGGCTACACCTTC
CASSEFYREDGYTF
>TRBJ1-2|-|-|TRBV20-1
TGCAGTGCTATCGAGAGCTTTGATGGCTACACCTTC
CSAIESFDGYTF